What follows are 13 T cell receptor beta chains derived from one specimen sequenced in a study of blood T cells in healthy people across ages. A second PCR of roughly 7 to 11 cycles used a sample-barcoded 5' primer and a J-beta primer mix. TCRdb re-analysed the 5' RACE reads in MiXCR, keeping a single row per CDR3 protein. Altogether about 400,000 distinct CDR3 sequences are present, more than 45% being singletons, with the ten largest covering under 65%. Sequenced sample: blood. These TCRs come from a man in his fifties or sixties in good health.

This chain links TRBV5-6 with TRBJ1-1, with D uncertain. CDR3 length: 13 amino acids. V shed 5 bases and J shed 0 bases, with 8 bases lying between them. In germline, CDR1 is SGHDT, CDR2 YYEEEE. The CDR3 here is CASRAGMNTEAFF. The CDR3 DNA reads TGTGCCAGCAGAGCAGGCATGAACACTGAAGCTTTCTTT.

The chain recombines TRBV6-2 or TRBV6-3 with TRBJ2-1; weak D call: TRBD2 (5 bases). The CDR3 length is 12 residues. Germline V CDR1 and CDR2: MNHEY, SVGEGT. V was shortened by 5 bases and J by 14 bases, with 16 bases between the two germline ends. The CDR3 sequence: CASSPPTGLKFF. CDR3 in DNA: TGTGCCAGCAGTCCACCGACGGGATTGAAGTTCTTC.

J is TRBJ2-3 and V is TRBV29-1, with no clear D. Germline CDR1 is SQVTM and CDR2 is ANQGSEA. V lost 4 bases to trimming and J lost 3 bases, with 5 bases between them. CDR3 size: 11 residues. The CDR3 nucleotides read TGCAGCGTTGGGCCGACAGATACGCAGTATTTT. Protein: CSVGPTDTQYF.

This clonotype turned up a few times. The V gene is TRBV27, the J gene TRBJ2-3, with a possible D match to TRBD1 (5 bases). Trimming stripped 4 bases from V and 4 bases from J, with 12 bases between. Looked up from germline, CDR1 is MNHEY and CDR2 is SMNVEV (reference sequence). The CDR3 runs 14 residues. CDR3 sequence: CASSSPQGADTQYF. The CDR3 DNA sequence: TGTGCCAGCAGTTCCCCCCAAGGGGCAGATACGCAGTATTTT.

V is TRBV5-1 and J is TRBJ1-2; a weak D match, TRBD1 (5 bases). This CDR3 has 17 residues. The ends were cut back, 4 bases at V and 5 bases at J, with 24 bases in the middle. Looked up from germline, CDR1 is SGHRS and CDR2 is YFSETQ. CDR3 DNA: TGCGCCAGCAGCCTGGAGGGGAACCTATTCGGTGGGTATGGCTACACCTTC. The encoded protein is CASSLEGNLFGGYGYTF.

The chain employs TRBV11-2 and TRBJ2-1; 8 bases align to TRBD1. The assigned J gene may be wrong: the sequence end matches TRBJ2-7 better. Germline V gives CDR1 SGHAT, CDR2 FQNNGV. The length of the CDR3 is 17 residues. The CDR3 is CASSLSATGALYNEQYF. The DNA of the CDR3 is TGTGCCAGCAGCTTGTCGGCGACAGGGGCCCTTTACAATGAGCAGTACTTC.

V usage is TRBV11-1 and J usage is TRBJ2-1; 9 bases fit TRBD2. Germline loops: CDR1 SGHAT, CDR2 FQDESV (reference sequence). The CDR3 is 17 amino acids. The ends lost 5 bases at V and 7 bases at J; junction bases unmatched: 15. CDR3 loop: CASSPPASGVGSNEQFF. The CDR3 nucleotides are TGTGCCAGCAGCCCGCCGGCTAGCGGGGTGGGGTCAAATGAGCAGTTCTTC.

V gene TRBV6-4 combines with J gene TRBJ2-3, with D maybe TRBD2 (5 bases). Germline V CDR1 and CDR2: MRHNA, SNTAGT. The germline V and J ends were trimmed by 8 bases and 1 base, with 16 bases remaining between them. CDR3 length: 15 residues. This CDR3 reads CASCPTGVRTDTQYF. The CDR3, as DNA: TGTGCCAGCTGCCCCACCGGGGTCCGCACAGATACGCAGTATTTT.

The J gene is TRBJ2-1, the V gene TRBV3-1; TRBD1 or TRBD2 may be the D gene (5 bases each). Germline assignment: CDR1 LGHDT and CDR2 YNNKEL (reference sequence). The V and J ends lost 0 bases and 0 bases respectively, with 12 bases between them. The CDR3 contains 17 residues. The DNA of the CDR3 is TGTGCCAGCAGCCAAGAAGGGACCGCTGCCTCCTACAATGAGCAGTTCTTC. Amino acids: CASSQEGTAASYNEQFF.

The gene calls are TRBV13 and TRBJ2-7; 12 bases are a match to TRBD2. This CDR3 region has 15 residues. Germline CDR1 and CDR2: PRHDT and FYEKMQ (reference sequence). J was trimmed by 4 bases and V by 3 bases; bases with no gene match: 4. The CDR3 spells CASSFSSGRVYEQYF. The CDR3 DNA follows: TGTGCCAGCAGCTTTTCTAGCGGGAGGGTTTACGAGCAGTACTTC.

The genes are TRBV12-3 or TRBV12-4 and TRBJ2-7, with D possibly matching TRBD2 (5 bases). This CDR3 is 13 amino acids long. V lost 5 bases and J 2 bases, leaving 10 bases between the germline ends. The CDR3 bases are TGTGCCAGCAGTCTCGGGATTCCCTACGAGCAGTACTTC. Residues: CASSLGIPYEQYF.

This clonotype showed up many times. Compared with germline, one end of the junction differs, possibly owing to a read error. The chain carries TRBV7-2 and TRBJ2-6; D might be TRBD1 (6 bases). Germline CDR1 and CDR2: SGHTA and FQGNSA. The CDR3 spans 15 residues. The CDR3 DNA reads as TGTGCCAGCAGTTTAGGGGGCTCTGGGGCCAACGTCCTGACTTTC. As protein: CASSLGGSGANVLTF.

CDR3 sequence: CASSADAFDNEQFF. The CDR3, as DNA: TGTGCCAGCAGCGCGGACGCATTCGACAATGAGCAGTTCTTC. The chain links TRBV7-2 to TRBJ2-1; D ambiguous. The germline V gene has CDR1 SGHTA and CDR2 FQGNSA. CDR3 size: 14 residues. V was pared by 5 bases and J by 5 bases, with 13 bases between.